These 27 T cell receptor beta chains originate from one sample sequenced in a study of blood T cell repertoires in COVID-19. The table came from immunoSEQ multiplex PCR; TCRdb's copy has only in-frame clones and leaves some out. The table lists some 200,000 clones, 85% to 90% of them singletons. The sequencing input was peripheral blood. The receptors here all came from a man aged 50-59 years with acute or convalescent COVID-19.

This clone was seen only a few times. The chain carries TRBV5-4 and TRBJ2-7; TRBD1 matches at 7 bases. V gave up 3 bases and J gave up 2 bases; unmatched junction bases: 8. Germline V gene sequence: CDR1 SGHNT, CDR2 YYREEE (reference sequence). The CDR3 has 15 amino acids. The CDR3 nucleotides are TGTGCCAGCAGCTCGAAGGGACAGCTTACCTACGAGCAGTACTTC. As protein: CASSSKGQLTYEQYF.

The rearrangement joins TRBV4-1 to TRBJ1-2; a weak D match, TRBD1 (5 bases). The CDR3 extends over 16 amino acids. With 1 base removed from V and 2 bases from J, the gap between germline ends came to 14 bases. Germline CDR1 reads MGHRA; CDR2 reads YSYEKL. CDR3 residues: CASSQVGTGMNYGYTF. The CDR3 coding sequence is TGCGCCAGCAGCCAAGTGGGTACAGGCATGAACTATGGCTACACCTTC.

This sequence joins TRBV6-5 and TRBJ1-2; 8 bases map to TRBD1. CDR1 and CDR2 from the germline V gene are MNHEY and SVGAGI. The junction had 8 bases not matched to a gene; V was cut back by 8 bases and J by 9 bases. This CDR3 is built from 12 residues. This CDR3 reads CASSADRVSYTF. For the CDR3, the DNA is TGTGCCAGCTCGGCGGACAGGGTGAGCTACACCTTC.

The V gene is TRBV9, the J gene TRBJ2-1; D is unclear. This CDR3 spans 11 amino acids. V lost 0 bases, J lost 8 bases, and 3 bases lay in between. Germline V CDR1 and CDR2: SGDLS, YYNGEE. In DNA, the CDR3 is TGTGCCAGCAGCGTAGCGGATGAGCAGTTCTTC. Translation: CASSVADEQFF.

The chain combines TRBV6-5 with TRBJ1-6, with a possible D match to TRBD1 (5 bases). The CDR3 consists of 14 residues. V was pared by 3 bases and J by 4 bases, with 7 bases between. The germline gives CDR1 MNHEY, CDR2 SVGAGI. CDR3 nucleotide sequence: TGTGCCAGCAGTTATCAGGGATATAATTCACCCCTCCACTTT. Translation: CASSYQGYNSPLHF.

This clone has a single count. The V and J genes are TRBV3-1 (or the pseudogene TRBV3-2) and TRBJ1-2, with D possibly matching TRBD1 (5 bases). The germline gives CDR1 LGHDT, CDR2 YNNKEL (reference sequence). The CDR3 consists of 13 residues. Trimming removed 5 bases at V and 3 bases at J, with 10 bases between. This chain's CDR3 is CASSDSSYYGYTF. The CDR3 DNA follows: TGTGCCAGCAGCGACAGCAGTTACTATGGCTACACCTTC.

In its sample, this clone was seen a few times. CDR3 nucleotides: TGTGCCAGCAGCCTTCTGACTAGCGAAGAGACCCAGTACTTC. It encodes CASSLLTSEETQYF. The gene calls are TRBV6-5 and TRBJ2-5, with TRBD2 matching over 8 bases. The junction had 6 bases not matched to a gene; V was cut back by 6 bases and J by 3 bases. CDR1 and CDR2 from the germline V gene are MNHEY and SVGAGI. This CDR3 comprises 14 residues.

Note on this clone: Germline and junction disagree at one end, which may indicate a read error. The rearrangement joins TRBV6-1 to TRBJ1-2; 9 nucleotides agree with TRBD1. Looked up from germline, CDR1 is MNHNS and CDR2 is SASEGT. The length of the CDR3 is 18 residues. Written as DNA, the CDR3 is TGTGCCAGCAGGGAAGATCCGGGACAGGGACGTTGGGGATATGGCTACACCTTC. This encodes CASREDPGQGRWGYGYTF.

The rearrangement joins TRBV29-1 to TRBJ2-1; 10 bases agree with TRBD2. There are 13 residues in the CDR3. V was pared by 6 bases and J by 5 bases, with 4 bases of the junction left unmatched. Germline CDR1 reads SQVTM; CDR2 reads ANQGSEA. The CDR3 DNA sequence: TGCAGCGTCGTTAGCGGGGGGCACAATGAGCAGTTCTTC. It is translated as CSVVSGGHNEQFF.

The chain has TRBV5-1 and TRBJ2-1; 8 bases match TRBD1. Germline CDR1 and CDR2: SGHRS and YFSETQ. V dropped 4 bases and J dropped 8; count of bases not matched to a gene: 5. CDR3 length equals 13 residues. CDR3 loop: CASSPGGRDEQFF. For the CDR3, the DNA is TGCGCCAGCAGCCCAGGGGGCAGGGATGAGCAGTTCTTC.

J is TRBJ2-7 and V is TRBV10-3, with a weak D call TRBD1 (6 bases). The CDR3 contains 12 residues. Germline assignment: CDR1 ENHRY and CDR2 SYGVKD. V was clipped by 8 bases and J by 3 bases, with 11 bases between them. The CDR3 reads CAIGGQSYEQYF. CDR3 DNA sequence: TGTGCCATCGGGGGCCAGAGCTACGAGCAGTACTTC.

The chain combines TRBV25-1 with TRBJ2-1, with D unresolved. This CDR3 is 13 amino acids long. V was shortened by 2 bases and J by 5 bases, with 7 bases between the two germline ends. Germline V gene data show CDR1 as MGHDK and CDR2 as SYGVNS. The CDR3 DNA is TGTGCCAGCAGTGAAAAAGAGGACAATGAGCAGTTCTTC. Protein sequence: CASSEKEDNEQFF.

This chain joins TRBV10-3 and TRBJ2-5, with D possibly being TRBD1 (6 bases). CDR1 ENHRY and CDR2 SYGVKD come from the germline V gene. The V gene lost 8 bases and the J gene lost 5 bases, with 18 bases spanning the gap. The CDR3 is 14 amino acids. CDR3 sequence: CAISRGDRRETQYF. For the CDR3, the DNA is TGTGCCATCTCTCGGGGTGACAGGAGGGAGACCCAGTACTTC.

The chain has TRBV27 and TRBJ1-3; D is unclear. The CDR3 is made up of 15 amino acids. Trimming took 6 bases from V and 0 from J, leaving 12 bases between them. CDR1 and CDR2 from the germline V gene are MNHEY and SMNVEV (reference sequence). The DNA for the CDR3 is TGTGCCAGCAGCCCCGACATCTTCTCTGGAAACACCATATATTTT. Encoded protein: CASSPDIFSGNTIYF.

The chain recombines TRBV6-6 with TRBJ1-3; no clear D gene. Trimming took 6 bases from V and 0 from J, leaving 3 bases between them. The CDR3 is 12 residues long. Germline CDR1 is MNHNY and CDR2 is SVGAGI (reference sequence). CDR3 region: CASSGSGNTIYF. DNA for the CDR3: TGTGCCAGCAGCGGCTCTGGAAACACCATATATTTT.

For the CDR3, the DNA is TGCGCCAGCAAGAACACCCCCTACGAGCAGTACTTC. Its protein product is CASKNTPYEQYF. This rearrangement joins TRBV23-1 to TRBJ2-7; D gene unclear. TRBV23-1 is noted as an ORF with a role that remains uncertain. CDR3 length: 12 amino acids. Between the trimmed V and J ends, which lost 7 bases and 2 bases, there was a span of 9 bases.

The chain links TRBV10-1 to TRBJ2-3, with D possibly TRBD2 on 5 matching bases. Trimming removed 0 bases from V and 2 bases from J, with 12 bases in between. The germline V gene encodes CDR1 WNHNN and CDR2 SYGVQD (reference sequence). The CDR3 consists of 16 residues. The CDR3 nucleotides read TGCGCCAGCAGTGAGTCGGACTCACTATCCACAGATACGCAGTATTTT. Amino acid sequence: CASSESDSLSTDTQYF.

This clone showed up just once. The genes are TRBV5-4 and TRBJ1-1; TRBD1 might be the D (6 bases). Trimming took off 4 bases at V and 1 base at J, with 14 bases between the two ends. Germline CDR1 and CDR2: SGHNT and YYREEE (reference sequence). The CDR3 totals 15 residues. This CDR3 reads CASSRLAGANTEAFF. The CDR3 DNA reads TGTGCCAGCAGCCGCCTCGCGGGGGCGAACACTGAAGCTTTCTTT.

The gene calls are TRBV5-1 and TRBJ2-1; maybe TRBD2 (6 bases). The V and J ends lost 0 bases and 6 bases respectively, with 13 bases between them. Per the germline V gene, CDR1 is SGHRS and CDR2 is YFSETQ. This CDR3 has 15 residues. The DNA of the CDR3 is TGCGCCAGCAGCTTGGTCGCGGGGCTGGGCAATGAGCAGTTCTTC. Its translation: CASSLVAGLGNEQFF.

The CDR3 bases are TGTGCCAGCTCATCCGGGACAGATCAGCCCCAGCATTTT. Translation: CASSSGTDQPQHF. This sequence joins TRBV18 and TRBJ1-5; 7 bases line up with TRBD1. The length of the CDR3 is 13 residues. V was pared by 5 bases and J by 5 bases, with 3 bases of the junction left unmatched. Germline values: CDR1 KGHSH, CDR2 LQKENI.

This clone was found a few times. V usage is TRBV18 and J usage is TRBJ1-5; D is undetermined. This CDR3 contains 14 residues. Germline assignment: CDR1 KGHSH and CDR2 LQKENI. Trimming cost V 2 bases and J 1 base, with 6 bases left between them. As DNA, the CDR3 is TGTGCCAGCTCACCAAGAGGGAGCAATCAGCCCCAGCATTTT. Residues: CASSPRGSNQPQHF.

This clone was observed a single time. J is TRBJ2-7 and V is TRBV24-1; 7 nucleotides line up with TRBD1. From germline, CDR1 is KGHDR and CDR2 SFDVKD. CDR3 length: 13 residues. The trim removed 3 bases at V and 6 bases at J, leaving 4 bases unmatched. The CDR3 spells CATSDRQGSEQYF. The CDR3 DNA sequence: TGTGCCACCAGTGATCGACAGGGAAGCGAGCAGTACTTC.

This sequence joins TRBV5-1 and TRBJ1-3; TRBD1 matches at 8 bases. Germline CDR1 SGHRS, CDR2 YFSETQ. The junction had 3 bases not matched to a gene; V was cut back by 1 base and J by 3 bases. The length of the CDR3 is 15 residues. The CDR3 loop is CASSLQGANGNTIYF. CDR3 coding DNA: TGCGCCAGCAGCTTGCAGGGGGCTAATGGAAACACCATATATTTT.

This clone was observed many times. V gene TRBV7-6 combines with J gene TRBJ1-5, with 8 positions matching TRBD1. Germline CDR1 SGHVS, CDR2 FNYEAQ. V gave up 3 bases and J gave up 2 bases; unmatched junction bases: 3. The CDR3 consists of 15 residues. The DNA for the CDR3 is TGTGCCAGCAGCTTGACAGGGGACGGCAATCAGCCCCAGCATTTT. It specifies CASSLTGDGNQPQHF. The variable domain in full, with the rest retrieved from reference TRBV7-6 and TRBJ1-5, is GAGVSQSPRYKVTKRGQDVALRCDPISGHVSLYWYRQALGQGPEFLTYFNYEAQQDKSGLPNDRFSAERPEGSISTLTIQRTEQRDSAMYRCASSLTGDGNQPQHFGDGTRLSIL.

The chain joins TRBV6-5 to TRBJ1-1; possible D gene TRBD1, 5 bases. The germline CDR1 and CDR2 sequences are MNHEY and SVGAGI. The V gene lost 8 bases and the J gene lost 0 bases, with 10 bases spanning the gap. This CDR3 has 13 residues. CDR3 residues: CASARDLNTEAFF. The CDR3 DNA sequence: TGTGCCAGCGCCCGGGACTTGAACACTGAAGCTTTCTTT.

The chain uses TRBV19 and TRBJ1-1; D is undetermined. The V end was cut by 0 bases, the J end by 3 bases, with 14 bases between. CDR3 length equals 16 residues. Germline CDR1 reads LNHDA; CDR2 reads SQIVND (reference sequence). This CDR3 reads CASSIDPGRADTEAFF. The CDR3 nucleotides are TGTGCCAGTAGTATAGACCCGGGGAGGGCGGACACTGAAGCTTTCTTT.

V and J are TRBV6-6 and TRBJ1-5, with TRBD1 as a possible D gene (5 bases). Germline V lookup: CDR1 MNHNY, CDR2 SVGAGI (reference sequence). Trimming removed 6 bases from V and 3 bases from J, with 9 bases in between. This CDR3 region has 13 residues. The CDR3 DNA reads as TGTGCCAGCAGATGGGGGGACAATCAGCCCCAGCATTTT. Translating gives CASRWGDNQPQHF.